These 20 T cell receptor beta chains share one sample of origin, sequenced in a study of circulating tumor DNA in untreated peripheral T-cell lymphoma. The protocol was immunoSEQ multiplex PCR, while the TCRdb copy is restricted to in-frame clones and leaves out a portion. The table records fewer than 3,500 clones, 50% to 75% of them present only once. The sequenced sample was tumor tissue. These receptors all come from a human donor with peripheral T-cell lymphoma.

CDR3 residues: CASSPTWNNEQFF. The CDR3 DNA sequence: TGTGCCAGCTCACCAACTTGGAACAATGAGCAGTTCTTC. This chain joins TRBV18 and TRBJ2-1; no definite D call. The ends were cut back, 2 bases at V and 5 bases at J, with 7 bases in the middle. Germline V gene lookup returns CDR1 KGHSH and CDR2 LQKENI. The CDR3 is 13 residues long.

The chain is built from TRBV6-8 and TRBJ2-3; TRBD2 matches 11 bases. V was pared by 6 bases and J by 2 bases, with 7 bases of the junction left unmatched. This CDR3 contains 16 residues. Germline V gives CDR1 MNHGY, CDR2 SAAAGT. CDR3 DNA: TGTGCCAGCAGAATAGCGGGGGGGCGGGTCACAGATACGCAGTATTTT. It codes for CASRIAGGRVTDTQYF.

This clone came up once. The chain links TRBV15 to TRBJ1-1; D unresolved. Between the trimmed V and J ends, which lost 0 bases and 1 base, there was a span of 9 bases. This CDR3 has 15 amino acids. In germline, CDR1 is LNHNV, CDR2 YYDKDF (reference sequence). CDR3 DNA: TGTGCCACCAGCAGAGATCTGGCAGGGAACACTGAAGCTTTCTTT. It is translated as CATSRDLAGNTEAFF.

The chain employs TRBV19 and TRBJ1-2; TRBD1 might be the D (6 bases). Germline-derived CDR1 and CDR2 are LNHDA and SQIVND (reference sequence). V lost 8 bases, J lost 4 bases, and 14 bases lay in between. This CDR3 region has 13 residues. The CDR3 region has the DNA TGTGCCAGTTACCCGGGGGGCACCTATGGCTACACCTTC. Amino acids: CASYPGGTYGYTF.

This chain uses TRBV25-1 with TRBJ1-2, with 10 positions matching TRBD1. V shed 5 bases, J shed 8 bases, and the junction held 8 bases outside the gene matches. Germline V gene sequence: CDR1 MGHDK, CDR2 SYGVNS. CDR3 length: 14 amino acids. The CDR3 here is CASSNTDRGHGYTF. CDR3 nucleotides: TGTGCCAGCAGTAACACCGACAGGGGGCACGGCTACACCTTC.

This clone came up a few times. This chain connects TRBV19 to TRBJ2-2; D ambiguous. CDR1 is LNHDA, CDR2 SQIVND, per germline (reference sequence). V lost 5 bases to trimming and J lost 6 bases, with 13 bases between them. CDR3 length: 14 amino acids. CDR3 DNA sequence: TGTGCCAGTAGTGCTTTAGTTGGGGCCGGGGAGCTGTTTTTT. Its translation: CASSALVGAGELFF. The whole variable domain, filled in from reference TRBV19 and TRBJ2-2, reads DGGITQSPKYLFRKEGQNVTLSCEQNLNHDAMYWYRQDPGQGLRLIYYSQIVNDFQKGDIAEGYSVSREKKESFPLTVTSAQKNPTAFYLCASSALVGAGELFFGEGSRLTVL.

The gene calls are TRBV5-1 and TRBJ1-2; D is undetermined. Germline V gives CDR1 SGHRS, CDR2 YFSETQ. The CDR3 is 16 residues long. V gave up 0 bases and J gave up 7 bases, with 19 bases separating them. As DNA, the CDR3 is TGCGCCAGCAGCTTGGGGGATTGGGTTCAACTTAGTGGCTACACCTTC. This codes for CASSLGDWVQLSGYTF.

This chain joins TRBV1 and TRBJ1-1; TRBD1 is taken as the D call from the table, unchecked against the DNA. TRBV1 is a pseudogene locus. This CDR3 is built from 12 residues. The CDR3 protein is CASSQDYRAAFF. The CDR3 DNA reads TGCGCCAGCAGCCAAGATTACAGGGCTGCTTTCTTT.

This chain uses TRBV7-8 with TRBJ1-2; D gene uncertain. Germline V lookup: CDR1 SGHVS, CDR2 FQNEAQ. V dropped 4 bases and J dropped 8 bases, with 14 bases sitting between them. CDR3 length: 13 amino acids. CDR3 bases: TGTGCCAGCAGCTCATACCTCGGTGAAGGCTACACCTTC. Translation gives CASSSYLGEGYTF.

The V gene is TRBV25-1, the J gene TRBJ1-3; D not certain. This CDR3 is 15 amino acids long. The germline gives CDR1 MGHDK, CDR2 SYGVNS. V was shortened by 2 bases and J by 0 bases, with 8 bases between the two germline ends. The CDR3 reads CASSEGRYSGNTIYF. The CDR3 DNA sequence: TGTGCCAGCAGTGAAGGACGTTACTCTGGAAACACCATATATTTT.

The gene calls are TRBV30 and TRBJ2-7; 7 positions agree with TRBD1. Losses at the gene ends were 2 bases for V and 3 bases for J; bases not matched to a gene: 4. CDR3 length equals 13 residues. Germline-derived CDR1 and CDR2 are GTSNPN and SVGIG (reference sequence). CDR3 DNA: TGTGCCTGGAGTATAGGGGGCGGCTACGAGCAGTACTTC. As protein: CAWSIGGGYEQYF.

This CDR3 reads CASSPGGARDYEQYF. CDR3 DNA: TGTGCCAGCAGCCCCGGGGGGGCGAGGGATTACGAGCAGTACTTC. The chain combines TRBV6-8 with TRBJ2-7, with 8 positions matching TRBD2. The CDR3 is 15 residues long. Germline V gene sequence: CDR1 MNHGY, CDR2 SAAAGT. The V gene end was trimmed by 6 bases and the J gene end by 4 bases; junction bases not matched to a gene: 11.

This clone is deemed medium-sized (0.01 to 0.1%). The chain links TRBV6-8 to TRBJ2-3, with D possibly being TRBD1 (5 bases). Trimming shortened V by 6 bases and J by 4 bases, and 14 bases separated the two germline ends. The germline gives CDR1 MNHGY, CDR2 SAAAGT. CDR3 length: 14 residues. CDR3 loop: CASRTQVRADTQYF. CDR3 bases: TGTGCCAGCAGGACCCAGGTCAGGGCAGATACGCAGTATTTT.

The V gene is TRBV6-8, the J gene TRBJ2-1; no reliable D call. CDR3 size: 16 residues. The V and J ends lost 6 bases and 4 bases respectively, with 19 bases between them. CDR1 is MNHGY and CDR2 is SAAAGT in the germline V gene. The CDR3 nucleotides are TGTGCCAGCAGCCCACGGGTGGGGAACTTATACAATGAGCAGTTCTTC. This gives the protein CASSPRVGNLYNEQFF.

The chain joins TRBV30 to TRBJ1-2; tentatively, D is TRBD1 (5 bases). This CDR3 region has 13 residues. Germline V gene data show CDR1 as GTSNPN and CDR2 as SVGIG (reference sequence). V lost 2 bases, J lost 3 bases, and 10 bases lay in between. The CDR3: CAWSHRSYYGYTF. The DNA for the CDR3 is TGTGCCTGGAGTCACAGGTCATACTATGGCTACACCTTC.

This clone was found once. In DNA, the CDR3 is TGTGCCAGTAGTATAGGGGTAACTGAAGCTTTCTTT. It specifies CASSIGVTEAFF. The V and J genes are TRBV19 and TRBJ1-1; D is unclear. The V end was cut by 1 base, the J end by 5 bases, with 5 bases between. Germline V gene lookup returns CDR1 LNHDA and CDR2 SQIVND (reference sequence). The CDR3 consists of 12 residues.

This clone is labeled as medium-sized (0.01 to 0.1%). The chain couples TRBV30 to TRBJ2-5, with 9 bases aligning to TRBD2. The CDR3 contains 15 residues. CDR1 and CDR2 from the germline V gene are GTSNPN and SVGIG (reference sequence). Germline trimming cut 2 bases from V and 4 bases from J; bases unmatched to any gene: 8. The CDR3 protein is CAWSNGGGVGETQYF. CDR3 DNA: TGTGCCTGGAGTAATGGCGGGGGGGTTGGAGAGACCCAGTACTTC. Combining the CDR3 with reference TRBV30 and TRBJ2-5 gives the whole variable domain SQTIHQWPATLVQPVGSPLSLECTVEGTSNPNLYWYRQAAGRGLQLLFYSVGIGQISSEVPQNLSASRPQDRQFILSSKKLLLSDSGFYLCAWSNGGGVGETQYFGPGTRLLVL.

The V and J genes are TRBV11-3 and TRBJ2-3; tentative D call: TRBD2 (6 bases). The germline gives CDR1 SGHNT, CDR2 YENEEA. Trimming cost V 4 bases and J 1 base, with 15 bases left between them. The CDR3 has 16 amino acids. The CDR3 region is CASSSPPGTRTDTQYF. CDR3 in DNA: TGTGCCAGCAGCTCCCCCCCCGGGACTCGCACAGATACGCAGTATTTT.

The chain recombines TRBV6-8 with TRBJ2-3; D is unresolved. The ends were cut back, 2 bases at V and 8 bases at J, with 11 bases in the middle. Germline CDR1 and CDR2: MNHGY and SAAAGT. This CDR3 has 13 amino acids. DNA for the CDR3: TGTGCCAGCAGTTACGTAGTGATGGGTACGCAGTATTTT. Residues: CASSYVVMGTQYF.

This chain links TRBV19 with TRBJ1-1; possibly TRBD1 for D (6 bases). V shed 7 bases and J shed 2 bases, with 8 bases lying between them. The CDR3 runs to 12 residues. The germline V gene has CDR1 LNHDA and CDR2 SQIVND (reference sequence). The CDR3 DNA reads as TGTGCCAGTAAACAGGGAAACACTGAAGCTTTCTTT. It translates to CASKQGNTEAFF. Full variable domain (missing parts from reference TRBV19 and TRBJ1-1): DGGITQSPKYLFRKEGQNVTLSCEQNLNHDAMYWYRQDPGQGLRLIYYSQIVNDFQKGDIAEGYSVSREKKESFPLTVTSAQKNPTAFYLCASKQGNTEAFFGQGTRLTVV.